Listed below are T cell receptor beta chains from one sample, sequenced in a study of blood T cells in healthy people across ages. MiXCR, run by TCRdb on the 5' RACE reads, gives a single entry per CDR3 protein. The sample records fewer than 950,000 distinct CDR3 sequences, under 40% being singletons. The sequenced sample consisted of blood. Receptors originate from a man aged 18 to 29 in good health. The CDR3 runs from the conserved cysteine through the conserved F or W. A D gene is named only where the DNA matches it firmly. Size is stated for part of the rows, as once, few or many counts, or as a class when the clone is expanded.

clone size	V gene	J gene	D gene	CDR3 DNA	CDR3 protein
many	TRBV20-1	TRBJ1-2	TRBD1	TGCAGTGCTGGCGGGACAGGCTATGGCTACACCTTC	CSAGGTGYGYTF
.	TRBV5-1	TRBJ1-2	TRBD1	TGCGCCAGCAGTTTCGGACAGGGGTTTGATGGCTACACCTTC	CASSFGQGFDGYTF
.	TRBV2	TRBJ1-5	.	TGTGCCGGCACAGGAGGAGGGGGTAGCAATCAGCCCCAGCATTTT	CAGTGGGGSNQPQHF
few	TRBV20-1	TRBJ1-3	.	TGCAGTGCTCCCCGGGGAAACACCATATATTTT	CSAPRGNTIYF
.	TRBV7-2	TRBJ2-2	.	TGTGCCAGCAAGTTAGGGGTTGGCACCGGGGAGCTGTTTTTT	CASKLGVGTGELFF
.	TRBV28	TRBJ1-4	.	TGTGCCAGCAGTTTCGCGGGGGGCGGGGATAATGAAAAACTGTTTTTT	CASSFAGGGDNEKLFF
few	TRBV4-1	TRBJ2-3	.	TGCGCCAGCAGCCAAGATGAGGGTCCTACTGGCACAGATACGCAGTATTTT	CASSQDEGPTGTDTQYF
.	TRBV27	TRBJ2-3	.	TGTGCCAGCAGTTCCATCAGGGGATCAGATACGCAGTATTTT	CASSSIRGSDTQYF
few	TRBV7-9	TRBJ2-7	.	TGTGCCAGCAGCCCTAAACCGAGCGGAAGCTACAATGAGCAGTACTTC	CASSPKPSGSYNEQYF
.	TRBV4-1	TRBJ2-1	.	TGCGCCAGCAGCCCGTACCAAGAGCGGAATGAGCAGTTCTTC	CASSPYQERNEQFF
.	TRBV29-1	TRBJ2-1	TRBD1	TGCAGCGTTGTAGGGGGGACAGGGGAGTTCTTC	CSVVGGTGEFF
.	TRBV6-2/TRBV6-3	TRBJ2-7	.	TGTGCCAGTGAAACCGGGACGGAAGCCTACGAGCAGTACTTC	CASETGTEAYEQYF
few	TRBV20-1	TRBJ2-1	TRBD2	TGCAGTGCTAGAGATTTCCGGTCTAGCGGGTTGTACAATGAGCAGTTCTTC	CSARDFRSSGLYNEQFF
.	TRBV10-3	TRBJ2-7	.	TGTGCCATCAGTGAGTCTGAGGGGTCAGGGAGTTACGAGCAGTACTTC	CAISESEGSGSYEQYF
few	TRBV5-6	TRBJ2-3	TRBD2	TGTGCCAGCAGCTCCCTAGCGGCCACAGATACGCAGTATTTT	CASSSLAATDTQYF
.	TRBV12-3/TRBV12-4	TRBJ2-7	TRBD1	TGTGCCAGCAGGATGACAGGGGCTAACTACAATGAGCAGTACTTC	CASRMTGANYNEQYF
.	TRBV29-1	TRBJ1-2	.	TGCAGCGTTGACTGGGCGGGGTATGGCTACACCTTC	CSVDWAGYGYTF
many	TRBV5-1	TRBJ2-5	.	TGCGCCAGCAGCTTTAGCGTCCCCCAAGAGACCCAGTACTTC	CASSFSVPQETQYF
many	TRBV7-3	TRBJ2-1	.	TGTGCCAGCAGCTCGGACAGTACCTACAATGAGCAGTTCTTC	CASSSDSTYNEQFF
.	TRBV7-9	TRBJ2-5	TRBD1	TGTACCAGCAGCTTCCAGGGGGCTAAAAATGAGCAGTACTTC	CTSSFQGAKNEQYF
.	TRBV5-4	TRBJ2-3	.	TGTGCCAGCAGCTGGGAGGGGGGTTCAGATACGCAGTATTTT	CASSWEGGSDTQYF
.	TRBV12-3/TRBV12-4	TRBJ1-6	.	TGTGCCAGCAGTTTTCGGGGAGATTCACCCCTCCACTTT	CASSFRGDSPLHF
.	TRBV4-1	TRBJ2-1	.	TGCGCCAGCAGCCATCCAAAACCCCCCACCAGGGTACTGTTCTTC	CASSHPKPPTRVLFF
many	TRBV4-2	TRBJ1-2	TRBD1	TGTGCCAGCAGCCAAGATTTCCCCAGGGGGCGAGGCTACACCTTC	CASSQDFPRGRGYTF
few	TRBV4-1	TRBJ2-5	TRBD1	TGCGCCAGCAGCGTCCACAGGGGTAGTGAAGAAGAGACCCAGTACTTC	CASSVHRGSEEETQYF
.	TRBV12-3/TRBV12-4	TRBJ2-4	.	TGTGCCAGCAGTTTGCAGTTAGCCAAAAACATTCAGTACTTC	CASSLQLAKNIQYF
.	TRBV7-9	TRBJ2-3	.	TGTGCCAGCAGCCTAAAACAGGGTCCAGATACGCAGTATTTT	CASSLKQGPDTQYF
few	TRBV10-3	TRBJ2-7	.	TGTGCCATCAGTGAGAGTGTGGGCACACACTACGAGCAGTACTTC	CAISESVGTHYEQYF
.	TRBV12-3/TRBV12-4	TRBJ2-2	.	TGTGCCAGCAGATTGGCGGGGGCCGGAGACGGGGAGCTGTTTTTT	CASRLAGAGDGELFF
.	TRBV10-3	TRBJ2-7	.	TGTGCCATCAGTGACGGACCAGCGGCTTACGAGCAGTACTTC	CAISDGPAAYEQYF
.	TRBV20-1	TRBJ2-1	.	TGCAGTGCTACCGCGGACACAAAGAATGAGCAGTTCTTC	CSATADTKNEQFF
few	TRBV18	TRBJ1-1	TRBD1	TGTGCCAGCTCACTTCGACAGGGACGCATGAACACTGAAGCTTTCTTT	CASSLRQGRMNTEAFF
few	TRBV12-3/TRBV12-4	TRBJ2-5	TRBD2	TGTGCCAGCGGTCCTAGCGGGGGACAAGAGACCCAGTACTTC	CASGPSGGQETQYF
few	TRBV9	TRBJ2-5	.	TGTGCCAGCAGCGACCTTGGGGGGACATTTGGGGAGACCCAGTACTTC	CASSDLGGTFGETQYF
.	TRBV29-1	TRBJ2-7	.	TGCAGCGTCGCTGGTGCGACTACAAACAATGAGCAGTACTTC	CSVAGATTNNEQYF
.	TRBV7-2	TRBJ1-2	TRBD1	TGTGCCAGCAGCCTTGGGACAGGGCAACTCCTTTCCTCCTATGGCTACACCTTC	CASSLGTGQLLSSYGYTF
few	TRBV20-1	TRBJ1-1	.	TGCAGTGCTCCTCGACCGGGTAACACTGAAGCTTTCTTT	CSAPRPGNTEAFF
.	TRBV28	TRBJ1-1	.	TGTGCCAGCAGTTCGGACGTGACTGAAGCTTTCTTT	CASSSDVTEAFF
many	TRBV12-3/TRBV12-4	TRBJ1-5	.	TGTGCCAGCAGTCTACAGGATCAGCCCCAGCATTTT	CASSLQDQPQHF
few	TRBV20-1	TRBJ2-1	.	TGCAGTGCAGGGGCGATCGACGGGAGCTCCTACAATGAGCAGTTCTTC	CSAGAIDGSSYNEQFF
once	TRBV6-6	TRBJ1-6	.	TGTGTCAGCAGTTCTAGGGTCCAGTCACCCCTCCACTTT	CVSSSRVQSPLHF
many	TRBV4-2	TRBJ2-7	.	TGTGCCAGCAGCCAAATCGGGGGTAGCGATCGTTACGAGCAGTACTTC	CASSQIGGSDRYEQYF
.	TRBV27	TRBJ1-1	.	TGTGCCAGCAGCCCCAGCAGGAGCTCTGAAGCTTTCTTT	CASSPSRSSEAFF
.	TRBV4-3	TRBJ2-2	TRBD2	TGCGCCAGCAGCCAAGAACCCGGACTAGCCCGGACCGGGGAGCTGTTTTTT	CASSQEPGLARTGELFF
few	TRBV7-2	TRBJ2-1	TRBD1	TGTGCCAGCAGCTCCACACGGGACAGGGCAAGCAATGAGCAGTTCTTC	CASSSTRDRASNEQFF
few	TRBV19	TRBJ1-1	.	TGTGCCAGTAGTAGCCCCGTATCGGTGAACACTGAAGCTTTCTTT	CASSSPVSVNTEAFF
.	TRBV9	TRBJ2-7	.	TGTGCCAGCAGCGTAGAAAGCGTCACCTACGAGCAGTACTTC	CASSVESVTYEQYF
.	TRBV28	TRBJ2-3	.	TGTGCCAGCAGTTCCATCTCAGGGAATTTGAATACGCAGTATTTT	CASSSISGNLNTQYF
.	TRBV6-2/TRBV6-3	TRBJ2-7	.	TGTGCCAGCAGCCTCCCAGAACGGGCAGGGATGAGCTCCTACGAGCAGTACTTC	CASSLPERAGMSSYEQYF